The 19 T cell receptor beta chains below were found in one sample sequenced in a study of Ad26.COV2.S vaccination and SARS-CoV-2 variants. Method: immunoSEQ multiplex PCR; TCRdb's copy keeps in-frame clones and lacks some. The sample carries roughly 300,000 clones, roughly 91% recorded once. Treatment in this sample: roughly 18 received Ad26.COV2.S at low or high dose, single or two shots; 5 received placebo; per-sample allocation not given. After the first vaccine or placebo injection, samples were drawn on day 63. Sequencing was performed on peripheral blood, taken in a trial of Ad26.COV2.S vaccine versus placebo. These receptors came from a person between 18 and 59 years old who received the Ad26.COV2.S COVID-19 vaccine or a placebo.

The chain is built from TRBV2 and TRBJ1-2; 8 bases are a match to TRBD1. Trimming cost V 6 bases and J 0 bases; bases outside gene matches: 3. This CDR3 spans 14 amino acids. Per the germline V gene, CDR1 is SNHLY and CDR2 is FYNNEI. The CDR3 DNA reads as TGTGCCAGCAGGGCGGGACAGGCTAACTATGGCTACACCTTC. It translates to CASRAGQANYGYTF.

The chain uses TRBV7-2 and TRBJ2-1; D may be TRBD2 (6 bases). Trimming cost V 3 bases and J 7 bases, with 16 bases left between them. The CDR3 spans 15 residues. The germline V gene encodes CDR1 SGHTA and CDR2 FQGNSA. CDR3 amino acids: CASSFGGAPINEQFF. Here the CDR3 DNA reads TGTGCCAGCAGCTTTGGCGGGGCGCCAATTAATGAGCAGTTCTTC. Full variable domain (rest looked up from reference TRBV7-2 and TRBJ2-1): GAGVSQSPSNKVTEKGKDVELRCDPISGHTALYWYRQSLGQGLEFLIYFQGNSAPDKSGLPSDRFSAERTGGSVSTLTIQRTQQEDSAVYLCASSFGGAPINEQFFGPGTRLTVL.

The genes are TRBV20-1 and TRBJ1-2; no definite D call. Trimming shortened V by 6 bases and J by 8 bases, and 13 bases separated the two germline ends. Looked up from germline, CDR1 is DFQATT and CDR2 is SNEGSKA (reference sequence). The CDR3 consists of 11 residues. This CDR3 reads CSARQEGGYTF. The CDR3 nucleotides read TGCAGTGCCCGCCAAGAGGGAGGCTACACCTTC.

The chain has TRBV19 and TRBJ1-1, with D possibly TRBD1 on 6 matching bases. Trimming shortened V by 5 bases and J by 4 bases, and 17 bases separated the two germline ends. The CDR3 covers 15 residues. The germline gives CDR1 LNHDA, CDR2 SQIVND (reference sequence). CDR3 nucleotide sequence: TGTGCCAGTAGTCCGACCCCAGGGGTCGTCACTGAAGCTTTCTTT. Translated, it gives CASSPTPGVVTEAFF.

V usage is TRBV5-1 and J usage is TRBJ1-1, with D unresolved. This CDR3 is 14 amino acids long. The ends were cut back, 5 bases at V and 1 base at J, with 12 bases in the middle. CDR1 is SGHRS, CDR2 YFSETQ, per germline. The CDR3 DNA reads as TGCGCCAGCAGTCCTGGGCTTCAGAACACTGAAGCTTTCTTT. The encoded protein is CASSPGLQNTEAFF.

This clone has only a few counts. The V and J genes are TRBV19 and TRBJ1-1, with a weak D call TRBD1 (5 bases). The CDR3 loop spans 16 amino acids. Germline-derived CDR1 and CDR2 are LNHDA and SQIVND (reference sequence). The germline V and J ends were trimmed by 2 bases and 4 bases, with 17 bases remaining between them. CDR3 DNA sequence: TGTGCCAGTAGTATACCCCTGGGGCAGGGCGGCACTGAAGCTTTCTTT. Its translation is CASSIPLGQGGTEAFF.

The chain employs TRBV7-2 and TRBJ1-2; maybe TRBD1 (5 bases). The V gene lost 4 bases and the J gene lost 3 bases, with 9 bases spanning the gap. The CDR3 loop spans 13 amino acids. From germline, CDR1 is SGHTA and CDR2 FQGNSA. The DNA of the CDR3 is TGTGCCAGCAGCTCACCAGGGTACTATGGCTACACCTTC. Protein sequence: CASSSPGYYGYTF.

Note on this clone: Other DNA sequences of this sample code for an identical CDR3. The chain uses TRBV11-2 and TRBJ2-5, with D possibly being TRBD1 or TRBD2 (6 bases each). Trimming took off 5 bases at V and 2 bases at J, with 9 bases between the two ends. CDR1 and CDR2 from the germline V gene are SGHAT and FQNNGV. CDR3 length: 13 amino acids. In nucleotides, the CDR3 is TGTGCCAGCAGCCTAGGGGGGCAAGAGACCCAGTACTTC. Residues: CASSLGGQETQYF.

The chain recombines TRBV9 with TRBJ2-3, with D perhaps TRBD1 or TRBD2 (6 bases each). V lost 0 bases to trimming and J lost 1 base, with 12 bases between them. CDR1 and CDR2 from the germline V gene are SGDLS and YYNGEE. This CDR3 has 16 residues. Written as DNA, the CDR3 is TGTGCCAGCAGCGTAGTTGTTAGGGGGGGCACAGATACGCAGTATTTT. It yields the protein CASSVVVRGGTDTQYF.

The genes are TRBV11-2 and TRBJ2-1; D possibly uses TRBD1 or TRBD2 (5 bases each). Trimming took off 5 bases at V and 8 bases at J, with 19 bases between the two ends. In germline, CDR1 is SGHAT, CDR2 FQNNGV. The CDR3 totals 15 residues. The CDR3 protein is CASSRASRVLDEQFF. CDR3 in DNA: TGTGCCAGCAGCCGAGCTAGCAGGGTATTAGATGAGCAGTTCTTC.

The chain couples TRBV14 to TRBJ2-3; possible D gene TRBD1, 6 bases. V gave up 1 base and J gave up 0 bases, with 8 bases separating them. Germline V lookup: CDR1 SGHDN, CDR2 FVKESK. The CDR3 has 15 amino acids. Here the CDR3 DNA reads TGTGCCAGCAGCCAAGTAGGGGGAAGCACAGATACGCAGTATTTT. It translates to CASSQVGGSTDTQYF.

The chain uses TRBV5-1 and TRBJ2-5; 10 nucleotides line up with TRBD1. This CDR3 is built from 17 residues. After removal of 4 bases from V and 5 bases from J, the junction contained 14 bases not matched to a gene. The germline V gene has CDR1 SGHRS and CDR2 YFSETQ. CDR3 sequence (DNA): TGCGCCAGCAGCACGGGACAGGGGTTTTTCTCCGGCGAGACCCAGTACTTC. Translated: CASSTGQGFFSGETQYF. Looking up the rest from reference TRBV5-1 and TRBJ2-5 gives the full variable domain: KAGVTQTPRYLIKTRGQQVTLSCSPISGHRSVSWYQQTPGQGLQFLFEYFSETQRNKGNFPGRFSGRQFSNSRSEMNVSTLELGDSALYLCASSTGQGFFSGETQYFGPGTRLLVL.

V usage is TRBV11-2 and J usage is TRBJ1-2; D is unresolved. V was trimmed by 4 bases and J by 0 bases, leaving 12 bases between them. The CDR3 length is 15 residues. Germline CDR1 is SGHAT and CDR2 is FQNNGV. CDR3 sequence: CASSSYDSPNYGYTF. In DNA form, the CDR3 reads TGTGCCAGCAGCTCCTATGACTCCCCTAACTATGGCTACACCTTC.

The J gene is TRBJ1-5, the V gene TRBV30, with TRBD1 matching over 8 bases. This CDR3 has 15 amino acids. The V and J ends lost 5 bases and 3 bases, in that order; junction bases with no gene match: 9. Germline V gives CDR1 GTSNPN, CDR2 SVGIG (reference sequence). The CDR3 DNA is TGTGCCTGGGGTGGACAGGGAGTTCACAATCAGCCCCAGCATTTT. Translating it yields CAWGGQGVHNQPQHF.

This chain uses TRBV5-1 with TRBJ2-2; tentatively, D is TRBD1 (5 bases). The CDR3 contains 13 residues. V gave up 2 bases and J gave up 8 bases, with 10 bases separating them. Germline V gene sequence: CDR1 SGHRS, CDR2 YFSETQ. Here the CDR3 reads CASSLGEIGELFF. CDR3 nucleotides: TGCGCCAGCAGCTTAGGGGAAATAGGGGAGCTGTTTTTT.

The chain links TRBV27 to TRBJ1-5; TRBD1 matches 8 bases. The CDR3 spans 15 residues. The trim removed 4 bases at V and 5 bases at J, leaving 7 bases unmatched. CDR1 MNHEY and CDR2 SMNVEV come from the germline V gene (reference sequence). The CDR3 here is CASSSRTGRDQPQHF. In DNA form, the CDR3 reads TGTGCCAGCAGTTCTAGGACAGGGAGGGATCAGCCCCAGCATTTT.

The chain has TRBV2 and TRBJ2-7; D remains unclear. The CDR3 totals 13 residues. Germline V gene sequence: CDR1 SNHLY, CDR2 FYNNEI. The germline V and J ends were trimmed by 4 bases and 5 bases, with 12 bases remaining between them. The DNA of the CDR3 is TGTGCCAGCAGTGGGGATGACGGGCACGAGCAGTACTTC. This codes for CASSGDDGHEQYF.

CDR3: CASLSTGADIQYF. CDR3 DNA sequence: TGTGCCAGCCTCTCGACAGGGGCGGACATTCAGTACTTC. The chain uses TRBV28 and TRBJ2-4, with 8 bases that match TRBD1. V gave up 8 bases and J gave up 8 bases; unmatched junction bases: 8. This CDR3 is 13 amino acids long. CDR1 and CDR2 (germline): MDHEN, SYDVKM.

This rearrangement joins TRBV2 to TRBJ2-3; possibly TRBD1 for D (5 bases). The CDR3 totals 15 residues. Germline CDR1 and CDR2: SNHLY and FYNNEI. V gave up 2 bases and J gave up 3 bases, with 12 bases separating them. CDR3 DNA sequence: TGTGCCAGCAGTGAACAGGGTCTTTATACAGATACGCAGTATTTT. Translating gives CASSEQGLYTDTQYF.